The sample holds a few counts of the clone carrying this T cell receptor beta chain. Its matching antigen is unknown. This specimen belongs to a study of blood T cells in healthy people across ages. Overall study results and limits: Estimates of diversity drawn from one million T cells were considered underestimates.

Aged roughly 6 to 90, donors were systemically healthy Caucasians from Russia. Sample-barcoded 5' priming and a J-beta primer mix drove a second PCR of about 6 to 11 cycles. TCRdb reprocessed the 5' RACE reads via MiXCR and lists one record per CDR3 protein. Of 600,000 to 1,000,000 distinct CDR3 sequences in the sample, 20% to 30% were seen once. This CDR3 comprises 18 residues. V was clipped by 5 bases and J by 4 bases, with 26 bases between them. This sample also belongs to another study, concerning T cells of mothers and their children. That paper adds: Overlap ran slightly, non-significantly higher for related than unrelated mother-child pairs.

Specimen: blood. This sequence joins TRBV12-3 or TRBV12-4 and TRBJ1-1; no definite D call. The sequence was collected from a boy between 5 and 17 years old in good health. Here the CDR3 reads CASSPPIKSGLESTEAFF. The CDR3 nucleotides read TGTGCCAGCAGTCCGCCCATAAAGTCAGGCCTGGAGAGCACTGAAGCTTTCTTT.